The clone carrying this T cell receptor beta chain was counted between two and nine times. No antigen is known for it. This record belongs to a study of spatial heterogeneity in lung cancer. Study overall: There were, on average, more than 9.5 raw-read appearances for each unique TCR and UMI combination.

Study results and limitations: Within tumors, counts of expanded alpha and beta TCRs tracked tumor mutation counts. Tracking of ubiquitous and regional nonsynonymous mutations by counts of ubiquitous and regional expanded TCRs, respectively, was seen.

The sample's time point: sample taken at primary tumor resection. Sequencing of whole RNA from tumor, nontumor lung or frozen PBMC involved no sorting. Individually, TCR cDNA molecules were each labelled with a unique molecular identifier. TCRdb itself ran the 5' RACE reads through MiXCR, one entry per CDR3 protein. The sample has 20,000 to 30,000 distinct CDR3 sequences; just under 9% are singletons. Germline CDR1 reads SGHKS; CDR2 reads YYEKEE (reference sequence). This CDR3 is built from 13 residues. The ends lost 7 bases at V and 4 bases at J; junction bases unmatched: 7. The sequencing used lung tumor tissue, collected at surgery. V gene TRBV5-5 combines with J gene TRBJ1-2, with 7 bases aligning to TRBD1. This sequence originates from a male donor with early-stage non-small cell lung cancer. The CDR3 sequence is CASAVGQSYGYTF. CDR3 nucleotides: TGTGCCAGCGCCGTGGGACAGAGCTATGGCTACACCTTC.